These T cell receptor beta chains were read from a single sample in a study of blood T cell repertoires in COVID-19. Assay: immunoSEQ multiplex PCR; the TCRdb copy retains only in-frame clones and omits some. The sample has about 94,000 clones, around 87% seen once. Sequenced: peripheral blood. These receptors all stem from a human donor with acute or convalescent COVID-19. The donor label of this sample is uncertain. CDR3s include the opening cysteine and the closing phenylalanine or tryptophan. Clone size appears in some rows only: once, few, many, or a class for an expanded clone.

v_gene	j_gene	abundance	CDR3aa
TRBV5-1	TRBJ2-2	.	CASSSDPAGFNTGELFF
TRBV5-5	TRBJ2-3	.	CASSLGTGTFSTDTQYF
TRBV7-2	TRBJ1-2	.	CASSLLNPGANYGYTF
TRBV7-2	TRBJ2-7	few	CASSLESEQYF
TRBV28	TRBJ1-1	.	CASTQVNTEAFF
TRBV30	TRBJ2-7	.	CAWSPLAGTVSYEQYF
TRBV11-2	TRBJ2-7	few	CASSPGQNYEQYF
TRBV5-1	TRBJ2-5	.	CASSLEGGQETQYF
TRBV25-1	TRBJ2-1	.	CASRLTGGYEQFF
TRBV7-2	TRBJ2-4	.	CASSWGVVKNIQYF
TRBV3-1/TRBV3-2	TRBJ2-1	.	CASSQDRSRYNEQFF
TRBV3-1/TRBV3-2	TRBJ2-3	.	CASSQVGGGAIDTQYF
TRBV4-2	TRBJ1-2	few	CASSQDRQGGYGYTF
TRBV4-3	TRBJ1-5	few	CASSQYYNQPQHF